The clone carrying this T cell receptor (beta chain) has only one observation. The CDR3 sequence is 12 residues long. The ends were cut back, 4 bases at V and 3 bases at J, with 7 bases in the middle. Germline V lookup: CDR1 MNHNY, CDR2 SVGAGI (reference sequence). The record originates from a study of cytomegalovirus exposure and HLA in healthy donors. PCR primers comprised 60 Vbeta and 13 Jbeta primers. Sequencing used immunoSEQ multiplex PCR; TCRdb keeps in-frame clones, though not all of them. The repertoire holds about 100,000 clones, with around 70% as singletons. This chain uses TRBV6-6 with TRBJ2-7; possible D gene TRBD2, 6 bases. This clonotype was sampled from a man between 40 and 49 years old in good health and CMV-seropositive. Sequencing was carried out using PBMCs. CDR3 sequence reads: CASSSGDYEQYF. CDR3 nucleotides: TGTGCCAGCAGTTCGGGGGACTACGAGCAGTACTTC.